The present entry profiles one T cell receptor (beta chain) with its context. It has no known antigen specificity. Within one base of it there is no much larger clone, and no base qualities were kept. The data derive from a study of cytomegalovirus exposure and HLA in healthy donors (dated by TCRdb to the late 2010s). As for the study more broadly: An earlier analysis of under 600 of the donors reported about 250 Gb of sequence data and around 120 million unique TCR beta sequences from 150 million to 200 million T cells. Roughly 5 DR-DQ haplotypes were handled as single units for association and clustering, since linkage in the cohort was strong. An early release that covered about 600 HLA-typed donors contained 250 to 350 gigabases of sequencing data and roughly 84 million unique TCR sequences. In an earlier analysis of about 590 of the donors, high-throughput TCR beta sequencing was used to judge whether each TCR beta V gene segment behaved as functional or pseudogenic. In the later analysis, no new phenotypic data were used to find candidate immune exposures; instead, reliance was placed on TCR beta sequences and their occurrence across donors. High-throughput TCR immunosequencing, statistical association of individual TCRs with disease status, and machine learning were combined to predict cytomegalovirus infection status. The study aimed to test whether cataloging public T cell receptors could reveal signatures of past pathogen exposure. Class I and class II HLA loci were covered by the typing at four-digit resolution. Donor age, sex, ethnicity and CMV serostatus were collected together with the repertoire data. The study profiled the T cell repertoires of more than 500 subjects by immunosequencing and related them to cytomegalovirus serostatus. Every repertoire in the discovery cohort had been generated on one and the same sequencing platform. In a later analysis, previously published TCR beta repertoires from about 640 donors were re-analyzed and high-resolution HLA genotyping was added so that TCR occurrence patterns could be studied. Along with the roughly 670-subject first cohort, a separate validation cohort of around 110 different subjects was used. Among the roughly 390 genotyped donors, around 79% belonged to the genetic ancestry cluster associated with self-reported Caucasian donors. Typing coverage differed by locus: A, B, C, DRB1 and DQB1 were typed in about 629-630 donors, DQA1 in 522, DPA1 in approximately 610, and DPB1 in about 450. A later genetic analysis took genome-wide SNP genotypes for about 60% of the roughly 670 donors and used that subset as a discovery cohort. Among approximately 370 genotyped donors of the cohort, an average of around 240,000 unique TCR beta nucleotide sequences was sequenced per donor, of which about 18% were non-productive.

The cohort comprised fewer than 700 healthy bone marrow donors. All cohort members were sampled while nominally healthy, although unrecorded immune exposures were likely present. The donor tested CMV seronegative and was one of the 352 seronegative cohort members. A peripheral blood sample was collected from each donor, and TCR beta sequencing was performed on peripheral blood mononuclear cells. The Qiagen DNeasy Blood Extraction Kit was used to extract genomic DNA from the blood cell samples. General study outcomes and caveats: The study listed 150 to 200 TCR beta chains as associated with cytomegalovirus. A further reported finding was that TCR beta sequences accurately predicted the HLA-A and HLA-B alleles for most subjects in the first cohort. According to a later genetic analysis, donors in an Asian-associated ancestry cluster had fewer N-insertions in productive TCRs than the approximately 700-donor mean. An association between a missense DCLRE1C variant and V-gene and J-gene trimming of TCR beta chains was found in a later genetic analysis and replicated in an independent cohort. It was suggested by the authors that the approach could potentially be generalized to other disease states and immunological phenotypes. An earlier analysis of approximately 540 of the donors showed that most TCR beta V segments appeared in productive rearrangements either about 90% or about 30% of the time, which broadly matched IMGT annotations. The classifier was reported to diagnose cytomegalovirus status with high specificity and sensitivity in both the original cohort and the validation cohort. Across donors, most TCR sequences were observed very rarely, whereas some public TCRs were present in many individuals. A later analysis found that most CMV-associated TCR beta chains appeared HLA-restricted, with HLA associations seemingly driven largely by CMV exposure. In vitro tests confirmed that a few of the cytomegalovirus-associated TCR beta chains recognize cytomegalovirus antigens. In a later analysis, the rate of TCR association differed among HLA loci, with DRB1 alleles having the most associated TCRs and HLA-C alleles having the fewest. Assigning TCR associations to individual alleles was difficult when HLA alleles, especially DR and DQ, strongly co-occurred. Over 15 rarely observed V segments, including chromosome 9 orphons, were excluded from the earlier analysis of some 590 of the donors because counts were too low. In a later analysis, HLA-associated TCR beta chains were found to be more clonally expanded and to have lower generation probabilities than equally common non-associated chains. Because some donors lacked HLA typing at each locus, the association tests relied only on the typed subset. Immune exposure information for the cohort was limited to CMV serostatus. According to a later analysis, parvovirus B19, influenza, CMV and Epstein-Barr virus appeared linked to several top co-occurrence clusters. Specific HLA alleles were associated with 16,951 TCR beta sequences at a false discovery rate of 0.05 in a later analysis. The presence/absence analyses assumed that sequencing depth was roughly uniform across donors, and that assumption may not be true. A cluster of highly shared sequence variants was judged likely to be a technical artifact of the sequencing pipeline. The 87-base-pair reads could not distinguish some IMGT-functional V segments, including TRBV6-2 and TRBV6-3, so those segments were excluded. Only TCR beta chains were sequenced in this cohort, and the absence of alpha or paired-chain data limited detectable features. Linkage disequilibrium might explain the correlated functional status among segregating V segments, but an unknown experimental factor could not be excluded.

The CDR3 spans 12 residues, from the cysteine through the phenylalanine. The retained sequence is limited to the CDR3, 36 bases, with the frame set at the first base. The germline V gene (reference sequence) sets CDR1 to LNHDA and CDR2 to SQIVND. V drops 5 bases and J drops 7 bases, leaving 12 bases in between. The library was built by means of the immunoSEQ multiplex PCR assay. For the multiplex PCR, a mixture combining 60 forward primers for TCR Vbeta segments and 13 reverse primers for TCR Jbeta segments was used. Amplification of the CDR3 region of rearranged TCR beta genes was performed with a multiplex PCR assay on genomic DNA. Amplified TCR beta libraries were sequenced as 87-base-pair reads on the Illumina HiSeq System. The paper's processing steps were these. In a later analysis, tens of millions of unique TCR beta chains were counted across the 650 to 700 repertoires, and approximately 11 million of these chains were shared by at least two donors. A nearest-neighbor algorithm error-corrected the raw reads and collapsed the reads into unique sequences, merging closely related sequences to remove PCR and sequencing errors. Alignment of CDR3 sequences to IMGT reference sequences was used to assign V, D and J gene segments. For a sequence to be retained, a match of at least six nucleotides was required to both a V gene segment and a J gene segment. A rearrangement counted as productive if the CDR3 had no stop codons and remained in frame with V and J, and every other rearrangement counted as non-productive. CDR3 was defined by IMGT convention, running from the second conserved V-encoded cysteine to the conserved J-encoded phenylalanine. The earlier analysis of roughly 590 of the donors excluded any sequence lacking an unambiguous match to a single V gene segment. An earlier analysis of almost 600 of the donors classified V segments as functional when productive rearrangements were above 56.7% and as segregating when the standard deviation between donors was above 5%. A statistical classification framework was built for diagnosing cytomegalovirus status from the catalog of TCR beta chain sequences. In a later analysis, TCR nucleotide sequences were compared against IMGT/GENE-DB human TR gene sequences so that V and J genes could be assigned. Using the TCRdist pipeline, a later analysis assigned CDR3 sequences along with most-parsimonious VDJ recombination scenarios. In a later analysis, each TCR beta chain was defined by its CDR3 amino acid sequence together with its V-gene family, and reads without a unique V-gene family were excluded. As a way to deal with suspected cross-contamination and a sequencing artifact, a later analysis dropped nearly 600 nucleotide sequences that were highly shared and had low generation probability. In a later analysis, a clonal expansion index for each public chain was calculated from normalized within-repertoire ranks of inferred template counts. In a later analysis, generation probabilities were computed with a VDJ recombination model fitted to out-of-frame rearrangements, and the resulting probabilities were checked against IGoR. Hypergeometric tests were used in a later analysis to score TCR-TCR, TCR-HLA and TCR-CMV co-occurrence, with a repertoire-size bias correction applied to the TCR pairs. A later analysis estimated false discovery rates by permuting HLA or CMV assignments 20 times. In a later analysis, co-occurring TCRs were grouped using DBSCAN, with TCRdist sequence similarity added in when clustering inside HLA-allele-positive subsets. For co-occurrence clustering, repertoires with fewer than 30,000 or more than 120,000 public chains were excluded, along with five repertoires with anomalous nucleotide sharing. TCRdb retrieved this table from immuneACCESS and kept in-frame rearrangements only. Not all clones are present; in checked studies, unresolved V genes account for under half, and no reason is known for the remainder. V and J calls plus clone size are reproduced from that table; the DNA served to infer D and trimming. This sample is represented by 190,000 or so clones; 80% of them were singletons. The ten biggest clones cover 0.65% of the sample.

Input material: PBMCs. This receptor was taken from a boy aged 5-17 years in good health and CMV-seronegative. Recombination linked TRBV19 to TRBJ2-7, and the D gene may be TRBD2, 6 bases matching. In nucleotides, the sequence is TGTGCCAGTAGTGGGGACTCTCGGGAGCAGTACTTC. Translated, this gives CASSGDSREQYF.